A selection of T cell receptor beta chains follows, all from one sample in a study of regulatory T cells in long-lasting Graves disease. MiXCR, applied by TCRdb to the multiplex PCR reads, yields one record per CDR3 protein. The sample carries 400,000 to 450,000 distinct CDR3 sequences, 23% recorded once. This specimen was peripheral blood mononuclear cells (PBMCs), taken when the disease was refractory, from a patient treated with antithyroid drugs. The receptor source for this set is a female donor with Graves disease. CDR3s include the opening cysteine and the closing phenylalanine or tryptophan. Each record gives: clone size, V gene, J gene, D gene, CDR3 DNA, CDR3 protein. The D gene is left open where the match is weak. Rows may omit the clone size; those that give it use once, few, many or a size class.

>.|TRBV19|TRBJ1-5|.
TGTGCCAGTAGAGGGGCCGGGCAGGGTGGCAATCAGCCCCAGCATTTT
CASRGAGQGGNQPQHF
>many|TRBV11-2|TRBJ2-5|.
TGTGCCAGCAGCTTAGATGTGGGTACAGGGACGTTGACGGCCCAGTACTTC
CASSLDVGTGTLTAQYF
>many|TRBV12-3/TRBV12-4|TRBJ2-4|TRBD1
TGTGCCAGCAGTCCGGGACAGGCTCAGAACATTCAGTACTTC
CASSPGQAQNIQYF
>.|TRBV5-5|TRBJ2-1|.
TGTGCCAGCAGCTTATCCCCTAGCCCCTCCTACAAGGAGCAGTTCTTC
CASSLSPSPSYKEQFF
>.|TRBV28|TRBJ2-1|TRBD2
TGTGCCAGCAGTCGGGGGGGAAGGGCAATAGATGAGCAGTTCTTC
CASSRGGRAIDEQFF
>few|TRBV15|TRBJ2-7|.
TGTGCCACCTCCGGACTAACCTACGAGCAGTACTTC
CATSGLTYEQYF
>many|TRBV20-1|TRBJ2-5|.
TGCAGTGCTAGAGATGCGTACCAAGAGACCCAGTACTTC
CSARDAYQETQYF
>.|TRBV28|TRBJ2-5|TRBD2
TGTGCCAGCAGTCTAAATCCGGGACTAGCGGGAAAGCGGGTAGAGGCCCAGTACTTC
CASSLNPGLAGKRVEAQYF
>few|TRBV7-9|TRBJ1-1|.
TGTGCCAGCAGCCCCCAACTGGACTCCTCCTTGGCAGCTTTCTTT
CASSPQLDSSLAAFF
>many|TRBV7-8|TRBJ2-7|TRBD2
TGTGCCAGCAGCTCTGACGGACTAGCGGGAGCTTGGGTCGTCAACGAGCAGTACTTC
CASSSDGLAGAWVVNEQYF
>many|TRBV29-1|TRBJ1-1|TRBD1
TGCAGCGCGGGTAACGAAGGGGGCGCGTCCACTGAAGCTTTCTTT
CSAGNEGGASTEAFF
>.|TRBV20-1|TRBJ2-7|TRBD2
TGCAGTGCTAGAGATCAACTAGCGGTCTACGAGCAGTACTTC
CSARDQLAVYEQYF
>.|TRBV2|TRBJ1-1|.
TGTGCCAGCAGTGTTTCCTACGGGAACACTGAAGCTTTCTTT
CASSVSYGNTEAFF
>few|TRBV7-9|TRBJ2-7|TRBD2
TGTGCCAGCAGCTATAGCGGGAGGGCCGTTTACGAGCAGTACTTC
CASSYSGRAVYEQYF
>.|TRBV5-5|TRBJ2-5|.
TGTGCCAGCAGCTTGGTGGTGGGGCAGCCGACGGCCCAGTACTTC
CASSLVVGQPTAQYF
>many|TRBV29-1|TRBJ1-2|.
TGCAGCGCCGTGACGGCAGCTAACTATGGCTACACCTTC
CSAVTAANYGYTF
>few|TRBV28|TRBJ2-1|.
TGTGCCAGCAGTGGACGCGGGGCTCACAATGAGCAGTTCTTC
CASSGRGAHNEQFF
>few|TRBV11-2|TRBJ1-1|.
TGTGCCAGCAGCTCAGGGGAACGCACTGAAGCTTTCTTT
CASSSGERTEAFF
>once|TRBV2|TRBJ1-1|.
TGTGCCAGCAGTGCGAGGGGGGGAAACACTGAAGCTTTCTTT
CASSARGGNTEAFF
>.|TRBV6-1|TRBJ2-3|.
TGTGCCAGCAGTGAACAGGGCGGAGCCTACACAGATACGCAGTATTTT
CASSEQGGAYTDTQYF
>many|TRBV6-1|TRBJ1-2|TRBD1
TGTGCCAGCATGGGCGGACAGGGAATGGGCTACACCTTC
CASMGGQGMGYTF
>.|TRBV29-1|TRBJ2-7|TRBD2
TGCAGCGTTCTCTCCGGGACTAGCGCCTACGAGCAGTACTTC
CSVLSGTSAYEQYF
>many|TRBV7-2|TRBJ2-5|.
TGTGCCAGCAGCCGGACCCGGGTAGTGACCCAGTACTTC
CASSRTRVVTQYF
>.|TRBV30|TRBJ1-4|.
TGTGCCTGGGAGGCTAGAAGAGGTGAAAAACTGTTTTTT
CAWEARRGEKLFF
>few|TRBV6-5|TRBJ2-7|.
TGTGCCAGCAGTTACTTCGGGGGCGAGCAGTACTTC
CASSYFGGEQYF
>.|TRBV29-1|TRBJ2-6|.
TGCAGCGTTATTGTCAGCTCTGGGGCCAACGTCCTGACTTTC
CSVIVSSGANVLTF
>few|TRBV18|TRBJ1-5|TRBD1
TGTGCCAGCTCAGCACGGGGGACAGGGTCGGCTCAGCCCCAGCATTTT
CASSARGTGSAQPQHF
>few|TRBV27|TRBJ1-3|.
TGTGCCAGCAGTCGGACGACAGACGGAAACACCATATATTTT
CASSRTTDGNTIYF
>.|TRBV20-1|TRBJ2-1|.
TGCAGTGCGGCGTCCGCGGAGAAAGTCTACAATGAGCAGTTCTTC
CSAASAEKVYNEQFF
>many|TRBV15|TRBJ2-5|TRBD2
TGTGCCACCAGCACATGGGGACTAGCGGGGTACCAAGAGACCCAGTACTTC
CATSTWGLAGYQETQYF
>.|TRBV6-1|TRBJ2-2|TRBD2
TGTGCCAGCAGGACCGGGACTACTAACACCGGGGAGCTGTTTTTT
CASRTGTTNTGELFF
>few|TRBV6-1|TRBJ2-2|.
TGTGCCAGCAGCAGGATGGTGCCGAACACCGGGGAGCTGTTTTTT
CASSRMVPNTGELFF
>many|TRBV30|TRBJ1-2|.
TGTGCCTGGAGTCTTACCGCCAGTGGGAACTATGGCTACACCTTC
CAWSLTASGNYGYTF
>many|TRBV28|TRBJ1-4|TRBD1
TGTGCCAGCGGGGAAACAGGGGTGGGGGAAAAACTGTTTTTT
CASGETGVGEKLFF
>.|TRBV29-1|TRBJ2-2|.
TGCAGCGTCCCGACTTTGAACACCGGGGAGCTGTTTTTT
CSVPTLNTGELFF
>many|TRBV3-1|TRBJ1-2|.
TGTGCCAGCAGCCCAGGGGAATATGGCTACACCTTC
CASSPGEYGYTF
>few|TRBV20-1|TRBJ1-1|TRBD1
TGCAGTGTTTGGGACAGTAGATTGAACACTGAAGCTTTCTTT
CSVWDSRLNTEAFF
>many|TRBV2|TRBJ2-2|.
TGTGCCAGCAGAGAAACGGAGGGCGGGGAGCTGTTTTTT
CASRETEGGELFF
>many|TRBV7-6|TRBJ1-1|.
TGTGCCAGCAGCTTACTTAGCAGGTCCACTGAAGCTTTCTTT
CASSLLSRSTEAFF
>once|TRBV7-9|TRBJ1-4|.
TGTGCCAGCAGCTTAAGCGGGACTCCCAACGGGAATGAAAAACTGTTTTTT
CASSLSGTPNGNEKLFF
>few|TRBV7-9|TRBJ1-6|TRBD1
TGTGCCAGCAGCCCGGCGGGACAGGACAAACCCCTCCACTTT
CASSPAGQDKPLHF
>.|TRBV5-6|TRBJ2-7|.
TGTGCCAGCAGCCTCTGGGGAGACTACGAGCAGTACTTC
CASSLWGDYEQYF
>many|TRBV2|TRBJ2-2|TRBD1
TGTGCCAGCAGCGACCGACAGGGGGCCGGGGAGCTGTTTTTT
CASSDRQGAGELFF
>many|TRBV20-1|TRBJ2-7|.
TGCAGCGCTGCAGGGGCCGACTACGAGCAGTACTTC
CSAAGADYEQYF
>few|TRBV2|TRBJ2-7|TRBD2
TGTGCCAGCAGCGGACAGGGACTAGCGACCTACGAGCAGTACTTC
CASSGQGLATYEQYF
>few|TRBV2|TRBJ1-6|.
TGTGCCAGCAGTGGCCGGGGCTATGGGGGGCCCCTCCACTTT
CASSGRGYGGPLHF
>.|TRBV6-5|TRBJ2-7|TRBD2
TGTGCCAGCAGTTCTCTAGCGGGAGGCTCCGAGCAGTACTTC
CASSSLAGGSEQYF
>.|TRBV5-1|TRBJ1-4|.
TGCGCCAGCAGCCTCATGGGCAGGGTTGGTGAAAAACTGTTTTTT
CASSLMGRVGEKLFF
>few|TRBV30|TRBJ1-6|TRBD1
TGTGCCTGCCAGACAGGGTATGATTCACCCCTCCACTTT
CACQTGYDSPLHF
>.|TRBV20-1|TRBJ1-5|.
TGCAGTGCTCTCCTCGGGCAGCCCAATCAGCCCCAGCATTTT
CSALLGQPNQPQHF
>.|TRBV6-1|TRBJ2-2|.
TGTGCCAGCATAGAAGGGGCATACACCGGGGAGCTGTTTTTT
CASIEGAYTGELFF
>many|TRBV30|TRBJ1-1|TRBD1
TGTGCCTGGAACGGACAGGGGGCTGCTGAAGCTTTCTTT
CAWNGQGAAEAFF
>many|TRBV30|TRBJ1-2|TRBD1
TGTGCCTGGAGTCCAGGGGGATCCTATGGCTACACCTTC
CAWSPGGSYGYTF
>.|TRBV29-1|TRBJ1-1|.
TGCAGCGTCACCAGGGGCGTAGGCACTGAAGCTTTCTTT
CSVTRGVGTEAFF
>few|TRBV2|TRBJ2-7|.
TGTGCCAGCAGTGAAGAGGGGTTTTACTACGAGCAGTACTTC
CASSEEGFYYEQYF
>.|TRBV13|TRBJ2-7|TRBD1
TGTGCCAGCAGCTTGGACGGGACAGGGAGCTACGAGCAGTACTTC
CASSLDGTGSYEQYF
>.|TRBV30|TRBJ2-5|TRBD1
TGTGCCTGGAGCGGACAGGGGGCAGAGACCCAGTACTTC
CAWSGQGAETQYF